The rows below give T cell receptor beta chains drawn from one sample of a study of vaccination effects on CD4 cells after COVID-19. Data came from immunoSEQ multiplex PCR; TCRdb stores just in-frame clones and leaves some out. This sample has tens of thousands of clones, with roughly 75% found just once. Their antigen targets remain unknown. The material was CD4+ T cells from PBMCs cultured without peptide, obtained after COVID-19 vaccination. The receptors shown here come from a human donor who received a COVID-19 vaccine. CDR3s include the opening cysteine and the closing phenylalanine or tryptophan. The D gene is left open where the match is weak.

CDR3 protein: CSARSNEQFF; D gene: -; J gene: TRBJ2-1; V gene: TRBV20-1
CDR3 protein: CSASLPSYGYTF; D gene: -; J gene: TRBJ1-2; V gene: TRBV20-1
CDR3 protein: CASSLSGVGNYGYTF; D gene: -; J gene: TRBJ1-2; V gene: TRBV7-2
CDR3 protein: CSGGQGANEQFF; D gene: TRBD1; J gene: TRBJ2-1; V gene: TRBV29-1
CDR3 protein: CASTGDRFNNQPQHF; D gene: TRBD1; J gene: TRBJ1-5; V gene: TRBV6-5
CDR3 protein: CASQDGGDTQYF; D gene: -; J gene: TRBJ2-3; V gene: TRBV6-6
CDR3 protein: CASRTGGNQPQHF; D gene: TRBD1; J gene: TRBJ1-5; V gene: TRBV6-5
CDR3 protein: CASSLGPILWNSPLHF; D gene: -; J gene: TRBJ1-6; V gene: TRBV11-2
CDR3 protein: CATPPGRWQFF; D gene: -; J gene: TRBJ2-1; V gene: TRBV24-1
CDR3 protein: CASSYGAGRGSAEAFF; D gene: -; J gene: TRBJ1-1; V gene: TRBV6-6
CDR3 protein: CASSQTGGGYGEQFF; D gene: -; J gene: TRBJ2-1; V gene: TRBV5-1
CDR3 protein: CSALRGGRSADTQYF; D gene: -; J gene: TRBJ2-3; V gene: TRBV29-1
CDR3 protein: CASNLAGGPSDTQYF; D gene: TRBD2; J gene: TRBJ2-3; V gene: TRBV5-1
CDR3 protein: CASSSQGIQGGEQFF; D gene: -; J gene: TRBJ2-1; V gene: TRBV9
CDR3 protein: CASSRYRDSNQPQHF; D gene: -; J gene: TRBJ1-5; V gene: TRBV7-2
CDR3 protein: CASKERGRTGETQYF; D gene: TRBD2; J gene: TRBJ2-5; V gene: TRBV2
CDR3 protein: CASGPLDSQPQHF; D gene: -; J gene: TRBJ1-5; V gene: TRBV27
CDR3 protein: CASSSRGIEGYTF; D gene: -; J gene: TRBJ1-2; V gene: TRBV7-3
CDR3 protein: CATSATGTGANIQYF; D gene: TRBD1; J gene: TRBJ2-4; V gene: TRBV24-1
CDR3 protein: CASSEAAAGANVLTF; D gene: -; J gene: TRBJ2-6; V gene: TRBV6-1
CDR3 protein: CASSLKAGPYYGYTF; D gene: -; J gene: TRBJ1-2; V gene: TRBV27
CDR3 protein: CAWSRIQTSGYTDTQYF; D gene: TRBD2; J gene: TRBJ2-3; V gene: TRBV30
CDR3 protein: CASRDHRDTQYF; D gene: -; J gene: TRBJ2-3; V gene: TRBV28
CDR3 protein: CASNDVGETQYF; D gene: -; J gene: TRBJ2-5; V gene: TRBV19
CDR3 protein: CASSDSGGVTGELFF; D gene: -; J gene: TRBJ2-2; V gene: TRBV6-4
CDR3 protein: CASSRGQGILSGANVLTF; D gene: TRBD1; J gene: TRBJ2-6; V gene: TRBV18
CDR3 protein: CASSYSRYSNQPQHF; D gene: -; J gene: TRBJ1-5; V gene: TRBV6-5
CDR3 protein: CASSNGAVDGYTF; D gene: -; J gene: TRBJ1-2; V gene: TRBV19
CDR3 protein: CASSAGQPGETQYF; D gene: -; J gene: TRBJ2-5; V gene: TRBV5-1
CDR3 protein: CASSYRGLGTGELFF; D gene: TRBD1; J gene: TRBJ2-2; V gene: TRBV6-2/TRBV6-3
CDR3 protein: CASSPGQGKAKNIQYF; D gene: TRBD1; J gene: TRBJ2-4; V gene: TRBV28
CDR3 protein: CASSFGPARTDTQYF; D gene: -; J gene: TRBJ2-3; V gene: TRBV7-2
CDR3 protein: CASSPTRGETQYF; D gene: -; J gene: TRBJ2-5; V gene: TRBV6-2/TRBV6-3
CDR3 protein: CASSFPRGDINEKLFF; D gene: -; J gene: TRBJ1-4; V gene: TRBV28
CDR3 protein: CASSAGGGISTGELFF; D gene: TRBD2; J gene: TRBJ2-2; V gene: TRBV6-1
CDR3 protein: CASSIGRGVYGYTF; D gene: -; J gene: TRBJ1-2; V gene: TRBV19
CDR3 protein: CASSTVYSGNTIYF; D gene: -; J gene: TRBJ1-3; V gene: TRBV6-5
CDR3 protein: CASSLEGPVYNTEAFF; D gene: -; J gene: TRBJ1-1; V gene: TRBV5-1
CDR3 protein: CASSLGTSGTAYQETQYF; D gene: TRBD2; J gene: TRBJ2-5; V gene: TRBV11-2
CDR3 protein: CASRGVMGFQETQYF; D gene: -; J gene: TRBJ2-5; V gene: TRBV2